These 8 T cell receptor beta chains share one sample of origin, sequenced in a study of beta chain features in type 1 diabetes. Of the isolated RNA, all was reverse transcribed, and so the sequenced material was expressed TCRB transcripts. Method: immunoSEQ multiplex PCR; TCRdb's copy keeps in-frame clones and lacks some. This sample yields over 65,000 clones, of which 30% to 35% are seen a single time; over 0.35% belongs to the top ten. Material: stem cell memory CD4+ T cells from blood. These receptors all come from a woman in her late teens or twenties in good health.

The rearrangement uses TRBV27 and TRBJ2-7, with D possibly matching TRBD2 (7 bases). V dropped 4 bases and J dropped 6 bases, with 22 bases sitting between them. CDR1 is MNHEY, CDR2 SMNVEV, per germline (reference sequence). The CDR3 sequence is 16 residues long. CDR3: CASSSLEGGAPGEQYF. Written as DNA, the CDR3 is TGTGCCAGCAGTTCCCTCGAAGGGGGGGCTCCTGGCGAGCAGTACTTC.

The chain couples TRBV7-2 to TRBJ1-1; D perhaps matches TRBD1 (6 bases). Germline CDR1 SGHTA, CDR2 FQGNSA. V lost 8 bases to trimming and J lost 5 bases, with 18 bases between them. The CDR3 is made up of 14 amino acids. CDR3 region: CASLLGGAKTEAFF. As DNA, the CDR3 is TGTGCCAGCCTCCTTGGGGGGGCGAAGACTGAAGCTTTCTTT.

This rearrangement joins TRBV2 to TRBJ2-3; D remains unclear. The CDR3 has 12 amino acids. V lost 2 bases to trimming and J lost 3 bases, with 3 bases between them. CDR1 is SNHLY and CDR2 is FYNNEI in the germline V gene. CDR3 loop: CASSEYTDTQYF. The DNA of the CDR3 is TGTGCCAGCAGTGAATATACAGATACGCAGTATTTT.

The V gene is TRBV6-5, the J gene TRBJ2-3, with TRBD2 as a possible D gene (6 bases). The CDR3 is made up of 14 amino acids. V was pared by 5 bases and J by 0 bases, with 9 bases between. Germline values: CDR1 MNHEY, CDR2 SVGAGI. The CDR3: CASSHSGSTDTQYF. The DNA of the CDR3 is TGTGCCAGCAGTCATAGCGGCAGCACAGATACGCAGTATTTT.

The gene calls are TRBV6-5 and TRBJ2-7; D might be TRBD2 (5 bases). Germline V gene lookup returns CDR1 MNHEY and CDR2 SVGAGI. The CDR3 contains 14 residues. V was cut by 4 bases and J by 0 bases, with 10 bases left in between. The CDR3 sequence is CASSWTASSYEQYF. DNA for the CDR3: TGTGCCAGCAGTTGGACTGCTAGCTCCTACGAGCAGTACTTC.

This sequence joins TRBV19 and TRBJ2-2; 8 nucleotides line up with TRBD1. The CDR3 runs to 16 residues. V shed 3 bases and J 5 bases; nucleotides not matched to a gene: 8. Germline-derived CDR1 and CDR2 are LNHDA and SQIVND (reference sequence). CDR3 amino acids: CASSIPRTGRTGELFF. The CDR3 bases are TGTGCCAGTAGTATTCCCCGGACAGGGAGGACCGGGGAGCTGTTTTTT.

This clone was found a few times. The genes are TRBV4-3 and TRBJ2-7; D not certain. The CDR3 is made up of 14 amino acids. Trimming took 3 bases from V and 1 from J, leaving 10 bases between them. Germline V CDR1 and CDR2: LGHNA, YSLEER. The CDR3 nucleotides read TGCGCCAGCAGCCACCGAGCCGCATCCTACGAGCAGTACTTC. Its protein is CASSHRAASYEQYF.

The table lists this clone with a few counts. This chain connects TRBV6-1 to TRBJ2-5; no reliable D call. CDR1 is MNHNS and CDR2 is SASEGT in the germline V gene. There are 12 residues in the CDR3. Trimming cost V 4 bases and J 5 bases, with 8 bases left between them. The CDR3 sequence is CASSATRETQYF. The CDR3 DNA reads as TGTGCCAGCAGTGCTACCCGGGAGACCCAGTACTTC.